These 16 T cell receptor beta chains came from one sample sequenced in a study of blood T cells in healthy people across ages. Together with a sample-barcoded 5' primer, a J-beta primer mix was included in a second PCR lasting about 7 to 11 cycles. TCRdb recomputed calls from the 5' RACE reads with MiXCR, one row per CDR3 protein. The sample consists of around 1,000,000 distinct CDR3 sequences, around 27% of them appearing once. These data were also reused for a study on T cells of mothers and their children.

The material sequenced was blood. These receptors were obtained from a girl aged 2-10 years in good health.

CDR3 protein: CASSSNPPSSYGYTF. CDR3 sequence (DNA): TGTGCCAGCAGTTCTAATCCCCCCTCATCCTATGGCTACACCTTC. This chain connects TRBV27 to TRBJ1-2; D ambiguous. This CDR3 has 15 amino acids. Germline values: CDR1 MNHEY, CDR2 SMNVEV (reference sequence). The germline V and J ends were trimmed by 4 bases and 4 bases, with 16 bases remaining between them.

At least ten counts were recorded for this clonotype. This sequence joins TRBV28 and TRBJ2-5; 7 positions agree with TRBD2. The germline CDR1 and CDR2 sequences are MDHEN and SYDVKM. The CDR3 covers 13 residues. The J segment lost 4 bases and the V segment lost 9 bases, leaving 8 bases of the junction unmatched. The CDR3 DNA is TGTGCCAGTTTGGCGGGAGAGATAGAGACCCAGTACTTC. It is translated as CASLAGEIETQYF.

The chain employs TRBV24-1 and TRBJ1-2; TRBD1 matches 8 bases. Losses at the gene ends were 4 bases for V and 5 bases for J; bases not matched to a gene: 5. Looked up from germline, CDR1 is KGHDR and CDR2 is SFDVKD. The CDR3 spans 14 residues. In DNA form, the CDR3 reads TGTGCCACCAGTGACCCCGGACAGGGATATGGCTACACCTTC. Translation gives CATSDPGQGYGYTF.

The CDR3 nucleotides are TGTGCCAGCAGCATGGGACAGACCTTAACCTACGAGCAGTACTTC. Translation: CASSMGQTLTYEQYF. The chain employs TRBV9 and TRBJ2-7, with 7 bases matching TRBD1. Germline CDR1 is SGDLS and CDR2 is YYNGEE. The J segment lost 2 bases and the V segment lost 4 bases, leaving 9 bases of the junction unmatched. There are 15 residues in the CDR3.

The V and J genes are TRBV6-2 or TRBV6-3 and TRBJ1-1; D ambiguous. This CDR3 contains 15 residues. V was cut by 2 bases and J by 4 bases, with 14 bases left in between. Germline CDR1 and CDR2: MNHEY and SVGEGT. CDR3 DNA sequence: TGTGCCAGCAGTTACCTCCCCGTTACCCCCACTGAAGCTTTCTTT. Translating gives CASSYLPVTPTEAFF.

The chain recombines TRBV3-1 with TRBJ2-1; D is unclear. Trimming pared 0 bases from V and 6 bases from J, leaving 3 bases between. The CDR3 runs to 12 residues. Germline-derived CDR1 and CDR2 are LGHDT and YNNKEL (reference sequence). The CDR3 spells CASSQDINEQFF. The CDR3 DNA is TGTGCCAGCAGCCAAGATATCAATGAGCAGTTCTTC.

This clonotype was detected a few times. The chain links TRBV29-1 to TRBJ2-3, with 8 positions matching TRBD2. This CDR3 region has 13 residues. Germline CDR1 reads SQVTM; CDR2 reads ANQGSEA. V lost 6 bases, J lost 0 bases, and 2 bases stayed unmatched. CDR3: CSVIAGSTDTQYF. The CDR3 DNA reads TGCAGCGTCATAGCGGGAAGCACAGATACGCAGTATTTT.

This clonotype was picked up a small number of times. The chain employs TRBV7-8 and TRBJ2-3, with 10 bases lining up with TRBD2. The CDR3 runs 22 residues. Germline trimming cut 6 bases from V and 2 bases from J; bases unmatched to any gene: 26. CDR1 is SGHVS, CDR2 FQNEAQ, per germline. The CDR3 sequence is CASRLTLTGSSGRPGDTDTQYF. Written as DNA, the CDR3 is TGTGCCAGCAGACTTACCCTCACGGGGAGTAGCGGGAGGCCGGGGGACACAGATACGCAGTATTTT.

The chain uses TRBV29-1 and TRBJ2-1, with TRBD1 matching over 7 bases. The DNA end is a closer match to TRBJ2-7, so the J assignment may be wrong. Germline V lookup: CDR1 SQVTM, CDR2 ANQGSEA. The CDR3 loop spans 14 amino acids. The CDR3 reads CSVGPRTGPYEQYF. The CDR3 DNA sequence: TGCAGCGTTGGCCCCCGGACAGGACCCTACGAGCAGTACTTC.

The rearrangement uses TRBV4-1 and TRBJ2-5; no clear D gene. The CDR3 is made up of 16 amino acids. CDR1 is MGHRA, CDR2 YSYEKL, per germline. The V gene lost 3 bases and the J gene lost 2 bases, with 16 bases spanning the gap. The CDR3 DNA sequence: TGCGCCAGCAGCCAGGTTGAACAGCCAGGTCAAGAGACCCAGTACTTC. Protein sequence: CASSQVEQPGQETQYF.

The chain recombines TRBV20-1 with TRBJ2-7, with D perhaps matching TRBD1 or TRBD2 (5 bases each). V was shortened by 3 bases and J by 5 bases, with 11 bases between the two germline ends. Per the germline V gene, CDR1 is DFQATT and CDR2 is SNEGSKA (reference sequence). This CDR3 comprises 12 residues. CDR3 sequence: CSARGPGDEQYF. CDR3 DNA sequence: TGCAGTGCTAGGGGACCCGGAGACGAGCAGTACTTC.

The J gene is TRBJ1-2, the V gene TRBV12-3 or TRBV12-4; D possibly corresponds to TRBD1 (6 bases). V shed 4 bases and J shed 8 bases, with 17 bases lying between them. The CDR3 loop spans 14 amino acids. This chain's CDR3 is CASSSLTGREGYTF. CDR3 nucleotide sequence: TGTGCCAGCAGTTCCCTCACAGGGCGGGAAGGCTACACCTTC.

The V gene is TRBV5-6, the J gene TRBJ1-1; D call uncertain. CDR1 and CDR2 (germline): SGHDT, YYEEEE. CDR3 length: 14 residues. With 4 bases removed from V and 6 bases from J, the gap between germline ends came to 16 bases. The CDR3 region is CASSEGGQNAEAFF. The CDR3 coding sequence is TGTGCCAGCAGCGAGGGCGGGCAAAACGCTGAAGCTTTCTTT.

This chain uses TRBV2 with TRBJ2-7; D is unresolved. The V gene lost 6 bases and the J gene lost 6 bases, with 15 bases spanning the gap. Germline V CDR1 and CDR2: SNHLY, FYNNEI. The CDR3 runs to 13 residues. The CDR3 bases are TGTGCCAGCAGCTCCTACCGATCCCCCGAGCAGTACTTC. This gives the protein CASSSYRSPEQYF.

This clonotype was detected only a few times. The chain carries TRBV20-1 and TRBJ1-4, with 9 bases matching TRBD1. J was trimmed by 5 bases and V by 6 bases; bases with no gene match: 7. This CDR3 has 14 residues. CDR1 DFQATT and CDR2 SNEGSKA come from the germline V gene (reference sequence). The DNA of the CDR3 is TGCAGTGCACCGGACAGGGGAGGGAATGAAAAACTGTTTTTT. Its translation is CSAPDRGGNEKLFF.

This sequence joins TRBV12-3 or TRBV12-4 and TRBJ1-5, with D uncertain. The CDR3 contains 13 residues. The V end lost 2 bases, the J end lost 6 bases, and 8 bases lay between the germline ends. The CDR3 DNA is TGTGCCAGCAGTTTAAGCATGACTCAGCCCCAGCATTTT. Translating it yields CASSLSMTQPQHF.